This T cell receptor (beta chain) derives from a study of T-cell reconstitution after alpha-beta-depleted transplantation in children. Study results and caveats: Where alpha-beta T cells came from about two months after transplant was reportedly several hundred expanded graft clones.

During its preparation, the TCRbeta library received unique molecular identifiers. TCRdb analysed the PCR reads with MiXCR anew, one entry per CDR3 protein. The sample holds hundreds of thousands of distinct CDR3 sequences, approximately 15% seen once. V dropped 4 bases and J dropped 3 bases, with 9 bases sitting between them. CDR1 and CDR2 from the germline V gene are SQVTM and ANQGSEA. This CDR3 is built from 13 residues. A word on this clonotype: Its target is not known.

The starting material was PBMCs, mostly from graft donor cells, obtained 360 days after TCRalphabeta/CD19-depleted stem cell transplant. The chain uses TRBV29-1 and TRBJ2-2; D might be TRBD1 or TRBD2, each matching 5 bases. The sequence derives from a male patient aged 5 to 17 who had a stem cell transplant for acute lymphoblastic leukemia, so the T cells may come from the graft donor. CDR3 sequence (DNA): TGCAGCGTTGTCCAGGGACACACCGGGGAGCTGTTTTTT. Encoded protein: CSVVQGHTGELFF.